The 17 T cell receptor beta chains in this list originate from one sample, sequenced in a study of molecular identifiers for immune sequencing clone quantification. One entry per CDR3 protein results from TCRdb running MiXCR on the PCR reads. The table shows roughly 630,000 distinct CDR3 sequences, with 25% occurring only once. The sequenced sample was naive CD8+ T cells from blood, with Jurkat cell RNA spiked in. Subset defined: FACS-sorted CD8+CD4-CCR7+CD45RA+ naive T cells. These receptors were collected from a human donor in good health. Some libraries in this study had Jurkat cell RNA spiked in.

This clonotype was seen repeatedly, ten times or more. CDR3 protein: CASSFSPGRGYEQYF. In DNA form, the CDR3 reads TGTGCCAGCAGCTTTTCACCGGGCAGGGGTTACGAGCAGTACTTC. The genes are TRBV5-5 and TRBJ2-7; D might be TRBD1 (6 bases). This CDR3 is built from 15 residues. V lost 2 bases, J lost 4 bases, and 16 bases lay in between. The germline gives CDR1 SGHKS, CDR2 YYEKEE (reference sequence).

There are many counts of this clonotype. This chain connects TRBV6-6 to TRBJ2-7; unclear D gene. The CDR3 has 14 amino acids. V lost 5 bases and J lost 0, with 11 bases in between. Germline-derived CDR1 and CDR2 are MNHNY and SVGAGI (reference sequence). The CDR3 region is CASSLPTLSYEQYF. CDR3 nucleotides: TGTGCCAGCAGTCTCCCGACACTCTCCTACGAGCAGTACTTC.

A word on this clonotype: Just one base apart from a much larger clone, this may be a read error. This chain joins TRBV28 and TRBJ2-7; D might be TRBD1 (6 bases). V shed 6 bases and J shed 5 bases, with 17 bases lying between them. CDR3 length equals 14 residues. The germline gives CDR1 MDHEN, CDR2 SYDVKM. The CDR3 DNA is TGTGCCAGCAGCCGAACACAGGGAGCCCACGAGCAGTACTTC. The encoded protein is CASSRTQGAHEQYF. Filled out from reference TRBV28 and TRBJ2-7, the complete variable domain reads DVKVTQSSRYLVKRTGEKVFLECVQDMDHENMFWYRQDPGLGLRLIYFSYDVKMKEKGDIPEGYSVSREKKERFSLILESASTNQTSMYLCASSRTQGAHEQYFGPGTRLTVT.

The V gene is TRBV3-1, the J gene TRBJ2-1; perhaps TRBD2 as D (6 bases). CDR1 LGHDT and CDR2 YNNKEL come from the germline V gene (reference sequence). The CDR3 has 17 amino acids. V lost 0 bases, J lost 10 bases, and 22 bases lay in between. The CDR3 region has the DNA TGTGCCAGCAGCCAAGAATCCGGGGGTAATCCTACTTGGGAGCAGTTCTTC. The encoded protein is CASSQESGGNPTWEQFF.

The V gene is TRBV19, the J gene TRBJ2-1; 9 bases are a match to TRBD2. The CDR3 has 15 residues. Germline trimming cut 5 bases from V and 7 bases from J; bases unmatched to any gene: 9. Germline CDR1 and CDR2: LNHDA and SQIVND (reference sequence). The CDR3 DNA is TGTGCCAGTAGTCCCCCAGCGGGAGGAGGGAATGAGCAGTTCTTC. Its protein product is CASSPPAGGGNEQFF. The variable domain in full, with the rest retrieved from reference TRBV19 and TRBJ2-1, is DGGITQSPKYLFRKEGQNVTLSCEQNLNHDAMYWYRQDPGQGLRLIYYSQIVNDFQKGDIAEGYSVSREKKESFPLTVTSAQKNPTAFYLCASSPPAGGGNEQFFGPGTRLTVL.

This clonotype came up many times. The chain couples TRBV2 to TRBJ2-7; 12 bases match TRBD2. Germline CDR1 and CDR2: SNHLY and FYNNEI. J gave up 7 bases and V 4 bases, and 2 bases lay outside the gene matches. The CDR3 totals 13 residues. This CDR3 reads CASSGLAGAEQYF. In DNA, the CDR3 is TGTGCCAGCAGTGGACTAGCGGGGGCTGAGCAGTACTTC.

For this clonotype: One base away lies a much larger clone, so this may be a sequencing read error. The V and J genes are TRBV4-3 and TRBJ1-1; TRBD1 aligns across 9 bases. The germline CDR1 and CDR2 sequences are LGHNA and YSLEER. The CDR3 runs 15 residues. The chain's CDR3 is CASGQATGGGTEAFF. DNA for the CDR3: TGCGCCAGCGGCCAAGCCACAGGGGGCGGCACTGAAGCTTTCTTT.

This clonotype appeared many times. This chain joins TRBV4-3 and TRBJ2-3; 8 nucleotides align to TRBD2. V shed 0 bases, J shed 2 bases, and the junction held 4 bases outside the gene matches. The CDR3 totals 16 residues. The V gene's germline CDR1 is LGHNA and CDR2 YSLEER. The CDR3 loop reads CASSQDRGGPTDTQYF. As DNA, the CDR3 is TGCGCCAGCAGCCAAGATCGGGGGGGTCCCACAGATACGCAGTATTTT.

This clonotype was counted a few times. This rearrangement joins TRBV18 to TRBJ2-7; D call uncertain. CDR1 KGHSH and CDR2 LQKENI come from the germline V gene. The CDR3 length is 11 residues. Trimming took 5 bases from V and 6 from J, leaving 8 bases between them. CDR3 sequence reads: CASSIPCEQYF. The CDR3 nucleotides are TGTGCCAGCTCAATCCCCTGCGAGCAGTACTTC.

With regard to this clonotype: At one boundary the junction diverges from the germline segment, which might be a read error. CDR3 sequence (DNA): TGCGCCAGCAGCCAAGATTCAGGGGAGCGGGTGGGGCAGATTGAGCAGCTCTTC. Protein product: CASSQDSGERVGQIEQLF. V is TRBV4-1 and J is TRBJ2-1; D could derive from TRBD1 or TRBD2 (6 bases each). Germline values: CDR1 MGHRA, CDR2 YSYEKL. CDR3 length: 18 residues.

This clonotype was recorded many times. The chain couples TRBV9 to TRBJ2-4, with D possibly TRBD1 on 5 matching bases. The V end lost 1 base, the J end lost 0 bases, and 17 bases lay between the germline ends. Germline V gives CDR1 SGDLS, CDR2 YYNGEE. The CDR3 contains 18 residues. DNA for the CDR3: TGTGCCAGCAGCGTAAGGACAAGACCATTTCTAGCCAAAAACATTCAGTACTTC. Translation: CASSVRTRPFLAKNIQYF. Looking up the rest from reference TRBV9 and TRBJ2-4 gives the full variable domain: DSGVTQTPKHLITATGQRVTLRCSPRSGDLSVYWYQQSLDQGLQFLIQYYNGEERAKGNILERFSAQQFPDLHSELNLSSLELGDSALYFCASSVRTRPFLAKNIQYFGAGTRLSVL.

There are many counts of this clonotype. V is TRBV20-1 and J is TRBJ2-7, with unresolved D. Per germline, CDR1 DFQATT and CDR2 SNEGSKA (reference sequence). V gave up 4 bases and J gave up 0 bases, with 10 bases separating them. The CDR3 covers 13 residues. CDR3 DNA: TGCAGTGCTACGGGCAGCCTCTCCTACGAGCAGTACTTC. It codes for CSATGSLSYEQYF.

In the case of this clonotype: One base away lies a much larger clone, so this may be a sequencing read error. The chain carries TRBV6-2 or TRBV6-3 and TRBJ1-5; D not resolved. The V and J ends lost 2 bases and 10 bases respectively, with 12 bases between them. The CDR3 covers 13 residues. Germline assignment: CDR1 MNHEY and CDR2 SVGEGT. The CDR3, as DNA: TGTGCCAGCAGTTACGGCACCCCGCCACCCCAGCATTTT. Encoded protein: CASSYGTPPPQHF.

The rearrangement uses TRBV13 and TRBJ2-1; D is possibly TRBD1 (6 bases). The CDR3 contains 15 residues. Germline V gives CDR1 PRHDT, CDR2 FYEKMQ (reference sequence). V lost 4 bases and J lost 0, with 10 bases in between. CDR3 nucleotides: TGTGCCAGCAGCTGGGGACAACTCTCCTACAATGAGCAGTTCTTC. It translates to CASSWGQLSYNEQFF.

This clonotype was detected ten times or more. The genes are TRBV7-9 and TRBJ2-5; TRBD2 matches at 8 bases. The germline gives CDR1 SEHNR, CDR2 FQNEAQ (reference sequence). The CDR3 loop spans 14 amino acids. The J segment lost 5 bases and the V segment lost 6 bases, leaving 8 bases of the junction unmatched. The CDR3 bases are TGTGCCAGCAGTCATCGAGCGGGAGTTGAGACCCAGTACTTC. Amino acid sequence: CASSHRAGVETQYF.

This clonotype was seen repeatedly, ten times or more. The chain joins TRBV28 to TRBJ2-7, with 9 bases fitting TRBD1. With V trimmed by 5 bases and J by 4 bases, 9 bases remained unmatched. The CDR3 has 15 residues. Germline CDR1 MDHEN, CDR2 SYDVKM. CDR3: CASSNLLQGAYEQYF. The CDR3 bases are TGTGCCAGCAGTAACCTCTTACAGGGGGCTTACGAGCAGTACTTC.

The rearrangement uses TRBV19 and TRBJ2-3, with 9 bases fitting TRBD1. Germline V gives CDR1 LNHDA, CDR2 SQIVND (reference sequence). Trimming at V came to 5 bases and at J to 0 bases, leaving 6 bases not matched to a gene. The CDR3 loop spans 16 amino acids. The CDR3 sequence: CASSSPDRGSTDTQYF. The CDR3 DNA is TGTGCCAGTAGTTCCCCCGACAGGGGGAGCACAGATACGCAGTATTTT. The variable domain in full, completed from reference TRBV19 and TRBJ2-3, reads DGGITQSPKYLFRKEGQNVTLSCEQNLNHDAMYWYRQDPGQGLRLIYYSQIVNDFQKGDIAEGYSVSREKKESFPLTVTSAQKNPTAFYLCASSSPDRGSTDTQYFGPGTRLTVL.